Listed below are T cell receptor beta chains from one sample, sequenced in a study of blood T cell repertoires in COVID-19. The data were produced by immunoSEQ multiplex PCR, yet TCRdb's version contains in-frame clones alone and is incomplete. In the table there are just under 90,000 clones, over 90% of which are singletons. Sample: peripheral blood. Receptors were obtained from a man in his 60s with acute or convalescent COVID-19. Both conserved end residues are part of each CDR3. The D gene is left open where the match is weak. Size tells how often a clone was seen (once, few, many) or the class of an expanded clone, and some rows leave it out.

len	j_gene	d_gene	abundance	v_gene	CDR3aa	CDR3nt
15	TRBJ2-5	.	.	TRBV28	CASSFLSREQETQYF	TGTGCCAGCAGTTTCCTTTCCCGGGAGCAAGAGACCCAGTACTTC
14	TRBJ1-2	TRBD1	.	TRBV28	CASRTGQGVSGYTF	TGTGCCAGCAGAACCGGACAGGGAGTCAGTGGCTACACCTTC
13	TRBJ1-2	.	.	TRBV6-5	CASSYRRTRGYTF	TGTGCCAGCAGTTACCGGAGGACGCGTGGCTACACCTTC
15	TRBJ2-5	TRBD1	.	TRBV19	CASSPLGQGQETQYF	TGTGCCAGTAGTCCTTTGGGACAGGGTCAAGAGACCCAGTACTTC
10	TRBJ1-1	.	.	TRBV29-1	CSVGGTEAFF	TGCAGCGTTGGCGGCACTGAAGCTTTCTTT
14	TRBJ2-2	.	.	TRBV3-1/TRBV3-2	CASSQVPPHGELFF	TGTGCCAGCAGCCAAGTCCCCCCACACGGGGAGCTGTTTTTT
13	TRBJ1-2	.	few	TRBV29-1	CSVEEMRGSGYTF	TGCAGCGTTGAAGAAATGAGGGGGAGCGGCTACACCTTC
14	TRBJ2-5	.	once	TRBV30	CAFDAGSNQETQYF	TGTGCCTTCGACGCGGGTAGTAACCAAGAGACCCAGTACTTC
14	TRBJ2-7	.	.	TRBV7-2	CASSLGLLLYEQYF	TGTGCCAGCAGCTTAGGACTTCTCCTCTACGAGCAGTACTTC
13	TRBJ2-7	.	.	TRBV3-1/TRBV3-2	CASSQGGRAEQYF	TGTGCCAGCAGCCAAGGGGGCAGGGCCGAGCAGTACTTC
19	TRBJ1-5	TRBD1	.	TRBV6-2/TRBV6-3	CASSPGQGSLRQSYQPQHF	TGTGCCAGCAGTCCGGGACAGGGTAGTCTCCGCCAGTCATATCAGCCCCAGCATTTT
13	TRBJ2-1	.	.	TRBV29-1	CSVERTVDNEQFF	TGCAGCGTTGAACGGACAGTTGACAATGAGCAGTTCTTC
15	TRBJ2-5	.	once	TRBV28	CASTEQGVDQETQYF	TGTGCCAGCACGGAACAAGGGGTAGACCAAGAGACCCAGTACTTC
14	TRBJ1-1	.	.	TRBV19	CASSISSSIGEAFF	TGTGCCAGTAGTATATCTAGCTCAATCGGTGAAGCTTTCTTT
14	TRBJ1-1	TRBD1	.	TRBV16	CASSLVRGPGEAFF	TGTGCCAGCAGCCTTGTTAGGGGGCCGGGTGAAGCTTTCTTT
12	TRBJ2-1	.	once	TRBV7-2	CASSLELNEQFF	TGTGCCAGCAGCTTAGAGCTCAATGAGCAGTTCTTC
14	TRBJ2-7	.	.	TRBV5-6	CASSLDGSSYEQYF	TGTGCCAGCAGCTTGGACGGGAGCTCCTACGAGCAGTACTTC
13	TRBJ1-1	.	.	TRBV2	CASASEGYTEAFF	TGTGCCAGCGCTTCCGAGGGATACACTGAAGCTTTCTTT
14	TRBJ2-2	.	.	TRBV2	CASSATRRAGELFF	TGTGCCAGCAGTGCGACTAGAAGGGCCGGGGAGCTGTTTTTT
15	TRBJ1-1	TRBD1	.	TRBV28	CASSPGTGGSTEAFF	TGTGCCAGCAGTCCCGGGACAGGGGGGAGCACTGAAGCTTTCTTT
14	TRBJ1-2	.	.	TRBV5-8	CASSLAGDLYGYTF	TGTGCCAGCAGCTTGGCAGGGGACCTCTATGGCTACACCTTC